A selection of T cell receptor beta chains follows, all from one sample in a study of CD8 T cells in ankylosing spondylitis. A single record per CDR3 protein comes from TCRdb applying MiXCR to the 5' RACE reads. This sample carries about 250,000 distinct CDR3 sequences, around 32% of them seen once, and the ten largest clones take around 4.5%. The sample was blood, either unsorted or a sorted T cell fraction (not recorded which). Every receptor here comes from a male donor with ankylosing spondylitis or in good health (not recorded which). Each CDR3 is given with its conserved first and last residue. The order of the fields is clone size, V gene, D gene, J gene, CDR3 protein, CDR3 DNA. D genes are given only for firm matches. Some rows mark clone size as missing; the rest say once, few, many or name a class of expanded clone.

clone size: .; V gene: TRBV20-1; D gene: TRBD1; J gene: TRBJ2-7; CDR3 protein: CSAQAGTGVLEQYF; CDR3 DNA: TGCAGTGCTCAAGCCGGGACAGGGGTCCTCGAGCAGTACTTC
clone size: few; V gene: TRBV4-2; D gene: TRBD2; J gene: TRBJ2-3; CDR3 protein: CASSHGTSGGTSTDTQYF; CDR3 DNA: TGTGCCAGCAGCCATGGGACTAGCGGGGGGACTAGCACAGATACGCAGTATTTT
clone size: .; V gene: TRBV7-2; D gene: .; J gene: TRBJ1-2; CDR3 protein: CASSFLPGVADGYTF; CDR3 DNA: TGTGCCAGCAGTTTTCTCCCTGGGGTAGCGGATGGCTACACCTTC
clone size: .; V gene: TRBV20-1; D gene: .; J gene: TRBJ2-1; CDR3 protein: CSARSSISGYNEQFF; CDR3 DNA: TGCAGTGCTAGGTCGTCGATTTCGGGCTACAATGAGCAGTTCTTC
clone size: few; V gene: TRBV6-2/TRBV6-3; D gene: .; J gene: TRBJ2-5; CDR3 protein: CASSYMSAQETQYF; CDR3 DNA: TGTGCCAGCAGTTACATGTCAGCGCAAGAGACCCAGTACTTC
clone size: few; V gene: TRBV20-1; D gene: .; J gene: TRBJ2-7; CDR3 protein: CSARERDGNYEQYF; CDR3 DNA: TGCAGTGCTAGAGAAAGGGACGGGAACTACGAGCAGTACTTC
clone size: few; V gene: TRBV20-1; D gene: .; J gene: TRBJ2-5; CDR3 protein: CSASQVGGIETQYF; CDR3 DNA: TGCAGTGCTAGCCAAGTGGGGGGCATCGAGACCCAGTACTTC
clone size: few; V gene: TRBV20-1; D gene: .; J gene: TRBJ2-7; CDR3 protein: CSARSPGTGEQYF; CDR3 DNA: TGCAGTGCTAGATCCCCGGGGACGGGCGAGCAGTACTTC
clone size: once; V gene: TRBV20-1; D gene: TRBD2; J gene: TRBJ2-3; CDR3 protein: CSASSPIAGGDADTQYF; CDR3 DNA: TGCAGTGCTAGTAGTCCTATAGCGGGGGGTGACGCAGATACGCAGTATTTT
clone size: few; V gene: TRBV20-1; D gene: TRBD1; J gene: TRBJ1-5; CDR3 protein: CSAQTGGGQPQHF; CDR3 DNA: TGCAGTGCGCAGACAGGGGGCGGCCAGCCCCAGCATTTT
clone size: .; V gene: TRBV5-1; D gene: .; J gene: TRBJ1-2; CDR3 protein: CASSLEARSYGYTF; CDR3 DNA: TGCGCCAGCAGCTTGGAGGCCAGATCCTATGGCTACACCTTC
clone size: .; V gene: TRBV11-2; D gene: .; J gene: TRBJ2-3; CDR3 protein: CASSFATKQTTDTQYF; CDR3 DNA: TGTGCCAGCAGCTTCGCAACTAAGCAGACCACAGATACGCAGTATTTT
clone size: .; V gene: TRBV6-1; D gene: TRBD2; J gene: TRBJ2-5; CDR3 protein: CASRTSGEETQYF; CDR3 DNA: TGTGCCAGCAGAACTAGCGGGGAAGAGACCCAGTACTTC
clone size: .; V gene: TRBV20-1; D gene: .; J gene: TRBJ2-1; CDR3 protein: CSARDPLEQFF; CDR3 DNA: TGCAGTGCCAGGGACCCTTTGGAGCAGTTCTTC
clone size: .; V gene: TRBV11-2; D gene: .; J gene: TRBJ2-1; CDR3 protein: CASKTPRLWDEQFF; CDR3 DNA: TGTGCCAGCAAAACCCCCAGGCTATGGGATGAGCAGTTCTTC
clone size: many; V gene: TRBV20-1; D gene: .; J gene: TRBJ2-7; CDR3 protein: CSARDPESYEQYF; CDR3 DNA: TGCAGTGCTAGAGATCCTGAGTCCTACGAGCAGTACTTC
clone size: few; V gene: TRBV29-1; D gene: .; J gene: TRBJ2-7; CDR3 protein: CSVIGDYEQYF; CDR3 DNA: TGCAGCGTGATCGGCGATTACGAGCAGTACTTC
clone size: .; V gene: TRBV20-1; D gene: .; J gene: TRBJ1-2; CDR3 protein: CSASPQGNYGYTF; CDR3 DNA: TGCAGTGCATCCCCGCAGGGGAACTATGGCTACACCTTC
clone size: .; V gene: TRBV20-1; D gene: .; J gene: TRBJ1-6; CDR3 protein: CSARGQAVGKGALHF; CDR3 DNA: TGCAGTGCTAGAGGCCAGGCCGTGGGAAAAGGGGCCCTCCACTTT
clone size: .; V gene: TRBV5-6; D gene: TRBD1; J gene: TRBJ2-5; CDR3 protein: CASSWRRTGGAVQETQYF; CDR3 DNA: TGTGCCAGCAGCTGGAGACGGACAGGGGGCGCGGTCCAAGAGACCCAGTACTTC